This T cell receptor (beta chain) was obtained from a study of metastatic and nonmetastatic thyroid tumors. Using MiXCR, TCRdb reanalyzed the PCR reads. The sample carries approximately 14,000 clones, about 35% recorded once. Germline values: CDR1 ENHRY, CDR2 SYGVKD. This CDR3 is 14 amino acids long. V trimming: 10 bases; J trimming: 3 bases; junction bases outside the gene matches: 9. No patient had received any treatment before thyroid surgery. This clone was recorded many times. The chain uses TRBV10-3 and TRBJ1-3; 7 bases align to TRBD1. The sequenced sample consisted of tumor tissue. The clonotype originates from a male donor with papillary thyroid cancer or a benign thyroid nodule (not recorded which). Some clones in this sample may be carry-over from other donors' samples. The CDR3 nucleotides are TGTGCCACCGGAACAGGGGTTCTTGGAAACACCATATATTTT. It translates to CATGTGVLGNTIYF.